The 20 T cell receptor beta chains presented below share a single source sample, sequenced in a study of spatial heterogeneity in lung cancer. Time point defined: sample taken at primary tumor resection. No cells were sorted before sequencing. The whole RNA sequenced was extracted from tumor, nontumor lung or frozen PBMC. A single record per CDR3 protein comes from TCRdb applying MiXCR to the 5' RACE reads. Of 25,000 or so distinct CDR3 sequences listed, more than 10% are singletons. The input for sequencing was PBMCs, taken at surgery. Source of these receptors: a female donor with early-stage non-small cell lung cancer.

This clonotype is a singleton in its sample. The chain links TRBV29-1 to TRBJ1-2, with 8 bases aligning to TRBD1. The CDR3 has 14 residues. Germline V lookup: CDR1 SQVTM, CDR2 ANQGSEA. V shed 7 bases, J shed 8 bases, and the junction held 15 bases outside the gene matches. The CDR3 region has the DNA TGCAGCGCGATAGGGCAGGGGGCCGCGGACGGCTACACCTTC. Protein sequence: CSAIGQGAADGYTF.

The chain joins TRBV20-1 to TRBJ2-1; 11 bases match TRBD2. V was clipped by 5 bases and J by 6 bases; unmatched bases: 6. This CDR3 has 14 amino acids. CDR1 and CDR2 (germline): DFQATT, SNEGSKA (reference sequence). The CDR3 protein is CSAPLAGVPNEQFF. CDR3 sequence (DNA): TGCAGTGCTCCACTAGCGGGAGTCCCCAATGAGCAGTTCTTC.

The sample holds many counts of this clonotype. This sequence joins TRBV7-8 and TRBJ2-5; D gene unclear. Germline values: CDR1 SGHVS, CDR2 FQNEAQ. Trimming shortened V by 5 bases and J by 3 bases, and 10 bases separated the two germline ends. This CDR3 comprises 13 residues. The DNA for the CDR3 is TGTGCCAGCAGCCCCCCTAGGGAAGAGACCCAGTACTTC. Protein sequence: CASSPPREETQYF.

V usage is TRBV6-1 and J usage is TRBJ2-3; D is perhaps TRBD1 or TRBD2 (5 bases each). The CDR3 length is 14 residues. In germline, CDR1 is MNHNS, CDR2 SASEGT. V lost 5 bases to trimming and J lost 4 bases, with 13 bases between them. In DNA, the CDR3 is TGTGCCAGCAGTTCCTCTGGGGGACCAGATACGCAGTATTTT. Encoded protein: CASSSSGGPDTQYF.

Many counts were recorded for this clonotype. The chain employs TRBV29-1 and TRBJ2-3, with a possible D match to TRBD2 (7 bases). The CDR3 spans 13 residues. Trimming left V 4 bases short and J 2 bases short, with 10 bases between. The germline gives CDR1 SQVTM, CDR2 ANQGSEA. The CDR3 sequence is CSVAAGATDTQYF. Here the CDR3 DNA reads TGCAGCGTTGCCGCGGGGGCCACAGATACGCAGTATTTT.

This clonotype was picked up many times. The chain is built from TRBV29-1 and TRBJ1-4, with 8 bases aligning to TRBD1. Germline V gene sequence: CDR1 SQVTM, CDR2 ANQGSEA. The CDR3 runs to 12 residues. The J segment lost 7 bases and the V segment lost 6 bases, leaving 4 bases of the junction unmatched. The CDR3 protein is CSVTGDGEKLFF. The CDR3 DNA reads as TGCAGCGTGACAGGGGACGGTGAAAAACTGTTTTTT.

This clonotype was seen repeatedly, ten times or more. This chain uses TRBV11-3 with TRBJ2-1; TRBD2 matches 7 bases. The length of the CDR3 is 15 residues. The ends lost 5 bases at V and 3 bases at J; junction bases unmatched: 7. Germline lookup yields CDR1 SGHNT and CDR2 YENEEA. The CDR3 DNA reads TGTGCCAGCAGCCCTAGCGGAGCTAACTACAATGAGCAGTTCTTC. This codes for CASSPSGANYNEQFF.

The chain links TRBV6-6 to TRBJ2-3; TRBD2 matches 7 bases. V trimming: 5 bases; J trimming: 4 bases; junction bases outside the gene matches: 3. From germline, CDR1 is MNHNY and CDR2 SVGAGI (reference sequence). This CDR3 is 13 amino acids long. In DNA, the CDR3 is TGTGCCAGCAGTGGGACTATCCCAGATACGCAGTATTTT. It translates to CASSGTIPDTQYF.

This clonotype was picked up many times. This rearrangement joins TRBV23-1 to TRBJ2-7; tentative D call: TRBD2 (6 bases). TRBV23-1 is an ORF, and what it does is uncertain. Trimming stripped 7 bases from V and 12 bases from J, with 28 bases between. This CDR3 region has 15 residues. This chain's CDR3 is CASTPTGMRGDGGYV. The DNA for the CDR3 is TGCGCCAGCACTCCCACCGGAATGCGGGGCGATGGGGGGTACGTC.

The sample holds many counts of this clonotype. The chain has TRBV7-3 and TRBJ2-2; D gene ambiguous. The CDR3 loop spans 15 amino acids. Trimming left V 2 bases short and J 0 bases short, with 7 bases between. Germline V lookup: CDR1 SGHTA, CDR2 FQGTGA. CDR3 in amino acids: CASSLLPTNTGELFF. The CDR3 nucleotides are TGTGCCAGCAGCTTACTTCCTACGAACACCGGGGAGCTGTTTTTT.

This clonotype was seen repeatedly, ten times or more. The chain links TRBV15 to TRBJ1-1; 8 bases agree with TRBD1. Trimming removed 0 bases from V and 4 bases from J; junction bases left unmatched: 1. Germline V lookup: CDR1 LNHNV, CDR2 YYDKDF (reference sequence). The CDR3 extends over 14 amino acids. The CDR3 DNA follows: TGTGCCACCAGCAGAGATACAGGGGGCACTGAAGCTTTCTTT. It yields the protein CATSRDTGGTEAFF.

Ten or more counts support this clonotype. The chain recombines TRBV28 with TRBJ1-1; unclear D gene. Trimming left V 5 bases short and J 11 bases short, with 15 bases between. This CDR3 region has 12 residues. Germline lookup yields CDR1 MDHEN and CDR2 SYDVKM. CDR3 in DNA: TGTGCCAGCAGTCGGGGTTCGCCAGAGGCTTTCTTT. It specifies CASSRGSPEAFF.

This clonotype was observed a few times. The chain is built from TRBV7-7 and TRBJ2-1; possibly TRBD1 or TRBD2 for D (5 bases each). CDR3 size: 15 residues. Deletions cut 1 base from V and 8 bases from J, with 15 bases between. Germline CDR1 reads SSHAT; CDR2 reads FNYEAQ (reference sequence). The CDR3 coding sequence is TGTGCCAGCAGCTTAGTCGGCAGGTTGGGGGATGAGCAGTTCTTC. Protein sequence: CASSLVGRLGDEQFF.

The V call is TRBV19, the J call TRBJ2-2; TRBD1 agrees at 9 bases. This CDR3 contains 16 residues. V gave up 5 bases and J gave up 4 bases; unmatched junction bases: 8. Germline V CDR1 and CDR2: LNHDA, SQIVND (reference sequence). The CDR3 loop is CASSRYRGRVTGELFF. The CDR3 DNA sequence: TGTGCCAGTAGTCGGTACAGGGGGCGCGTCACCGGGGAGCTGTTTTTT.

This chain links TRBV19 with TRBJ2-7, with 9 positions matching TRBD2. With 1 base clipped from V and 3 bases from J, the junction kept 7 bases outside the gene matches. Germline CDR1 and CDR2: LNHDA and SQIVND (reference sequence). The CDR3 contains 16 residues. The CDR3 here is CASSIALSGSYYEQYF. CDR3 coding DNA: TGTGCCAGTAGTATAGCCCTTAGCGGGAGCTACTACGAGCAGTACTTC.

The chain is built from TRBV20-1 and TRBJ2-1; 8 nucleotides match TRBD2. Germline V gene data show CDR1 as DFQATT and CDR2 as SNEGSKA (reference sequence). J was trimmed by 7 bases and V by 6 bases; bases with no gene match: 11. The CDR3 spans 14 residues. The CDR3 nucleotides are TGCAGTGCGGTGTCAGGAGCGGGAGATAATGAGCAGTTCTTC. Translating gives CSAVSGAGDNEQFF.

This clonotype was found once. A read error is possible here, since a much larger clone lies one base away. This chain connects TRBV13 to TRBJ2-2; TRBD2 matches at 10 bases. The junction had 9 bases not matched to a gene; V was cut back by 5 bases and J by 6 bases. Germline CDR1 is PRHDT and CDR2 is FYEKMQ (reference sequence). This CDR3 comprises 16 residues. The CDR3 reads CASSVAAGGPSGELFF. The CDR3 coding sequence is TGTGCCAGCAGCGTAGCAGCGGGAGGGCCATCCGGGGAGCTGTTTTTT.

Ten or more counts support this clonotype. The rearrangement links TRBV20-1 to TRBJ2-7, with D perhaps matching TRBD2 (6 bases). Germline V gives CDR1 DFQATT, CDR2 SNEGSKA (reference sequence). V lost 4 bases and J lost 0, with 16 bases in between. The length of the CDR3 is 15 residues. DNA for the CDR3: TGCAGTGCTACTTCCGGGGGTAAGAGCTCCTACGAGCAGTACGTC. Amino acid sequence: CSATSGGKSSYEQYV.

This clonotype was counted many times. The chain recombines TRBV6-6 with TRBJ1-1, with D maybe TRBD1 (5 bases). This CDR3 has 15 residues. CDR1 and CDR2 (germline): MNHNY, SVGAGI (reference sequence). V shed 6 bases and J shed 1 base, with 15 bases lying between them. CDR3: CASSPPGTRNTEAFF. DNA of the CDR3: TGTGCCAGCAGCCCTCCCGGGACGCGGAACACTGAAGCTTTCTTT.

The chain is built from TRBV28 and TRBJ1-3; no reliable D call. Trimming cost V 5 bases and J 7 bases, with 9 bases left between them. The V gene's germline CDR1 is MDHEN and CDR2 SYDVKM. This CDR3 spans 12 amino acids. The chain's CDR3 is CASSTILNTIYF. CDR3 in DNA: TGTGCCAGCAGTACAATACTTAACACCATATATTTT.